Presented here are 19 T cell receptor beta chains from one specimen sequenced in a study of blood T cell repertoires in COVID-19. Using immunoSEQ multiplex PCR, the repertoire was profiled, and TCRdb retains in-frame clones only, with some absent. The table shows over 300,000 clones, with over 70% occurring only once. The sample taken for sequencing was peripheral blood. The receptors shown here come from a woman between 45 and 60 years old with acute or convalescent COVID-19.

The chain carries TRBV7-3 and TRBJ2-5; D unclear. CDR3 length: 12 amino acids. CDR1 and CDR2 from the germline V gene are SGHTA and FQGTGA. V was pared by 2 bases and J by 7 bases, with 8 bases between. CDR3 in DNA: TGTGCCAGCAGCTTAGGTAGTGGGACCCAGTACTTC. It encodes CASSLGSGTQYF. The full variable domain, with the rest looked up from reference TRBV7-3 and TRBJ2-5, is GAGVSQTPSNKVTEKGKYVELRCDPISGHTALYWYRQSLGQGPEFLIYFQGTGAADDSGLPNDRFFAVRPEGSVSTLKIQRTERGDSAVYLCASSLGSGTQYFGPGTRLLVL.

CDR3 bases: TGTGCCAGCTCACCGCATCAGGGGGGCGAGACCCAGTACTTC. Translation: CASSPHQGGETQYF. The rearrangement links TRBV18 to TRBJ2-5, with D tentatively TRBD1 (7 bases). Trimming cost V 3 bases and J 5 bases, with 13 bases left between them. This CDR3 is built from 14 residues. Germline V gives CDR1 KGHSH, CDR2 LQKENI. Filled out from reference TRBV18 and TRBJ2-5, the complete variable domain reads NAGVMQNPRHLVRRRGQEARLRCSPMKGHSHVYWYRQLPEEGLKFMVYLQKENIIDESGMPKERFSAEFPKEGPSILRIQQVVRGDSAAYFCASSPHQGGETQYFGPGTRLLVL.

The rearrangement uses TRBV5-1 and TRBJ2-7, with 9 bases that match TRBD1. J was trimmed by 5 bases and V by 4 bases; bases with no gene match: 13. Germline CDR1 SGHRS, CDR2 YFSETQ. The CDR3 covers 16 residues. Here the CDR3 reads CASSPDGTGLGDEQYF. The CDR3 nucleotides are TGCGCCAGCAGCCCCGACGGGACAGGGCTCGGAGACGAGCAGTACTTC.

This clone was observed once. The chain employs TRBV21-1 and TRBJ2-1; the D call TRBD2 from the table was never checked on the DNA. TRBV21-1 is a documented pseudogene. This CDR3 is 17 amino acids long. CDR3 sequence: CASSKWGTSGSSNEQFF. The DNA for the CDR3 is TGTGCCAGCAGCAAATGGGGGACTAGCGGGAGTTCAAACGAGCAGTTCTTC.

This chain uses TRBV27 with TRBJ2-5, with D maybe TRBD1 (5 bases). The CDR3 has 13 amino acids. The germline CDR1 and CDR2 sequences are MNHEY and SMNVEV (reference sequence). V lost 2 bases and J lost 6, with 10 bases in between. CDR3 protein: CASSLNRLQTQYF. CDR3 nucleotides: TGTGCCAGCAGTTTAAACAGGTTACAGACCCAGTACTTC.

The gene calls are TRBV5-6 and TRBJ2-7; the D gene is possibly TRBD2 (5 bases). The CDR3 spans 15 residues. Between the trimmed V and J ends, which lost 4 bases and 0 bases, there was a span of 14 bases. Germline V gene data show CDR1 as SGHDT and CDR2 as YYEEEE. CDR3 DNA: TGTGCCAGCAGCAAGGACCCCGGAGGCTCCTACGAGCAGTACTTC. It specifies CASSKDPGGSYEQYF.

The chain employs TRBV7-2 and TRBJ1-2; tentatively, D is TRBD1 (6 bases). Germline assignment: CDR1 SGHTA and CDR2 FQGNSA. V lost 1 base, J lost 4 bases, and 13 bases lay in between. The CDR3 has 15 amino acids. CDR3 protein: CASSLVGQTLYGYTF. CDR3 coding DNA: TGTGCCAGCAGCTTAGTTGGACAGACCCTCTATGGCTACACCTTC. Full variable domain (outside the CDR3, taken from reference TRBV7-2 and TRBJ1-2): GAGVSQSPSNKVTEKGKDVELRCDPISGHTALYWYRQSLGQGLEFLIYFQGNSAPDKSGLPSDRFSAERTGGSVSTLTIQRTQQEDSAVYLCASSLVGQTLYGYTFGSGTRLTVV.

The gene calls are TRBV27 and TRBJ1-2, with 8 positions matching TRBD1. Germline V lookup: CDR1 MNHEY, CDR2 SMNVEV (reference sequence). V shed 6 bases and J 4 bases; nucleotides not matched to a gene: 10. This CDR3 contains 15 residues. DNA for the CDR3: TGTGCCAGCAGGGAAGGACAGGGCCTCCTCTATGGCTACACCTTC. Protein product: CASREGQGLLYGYTF.

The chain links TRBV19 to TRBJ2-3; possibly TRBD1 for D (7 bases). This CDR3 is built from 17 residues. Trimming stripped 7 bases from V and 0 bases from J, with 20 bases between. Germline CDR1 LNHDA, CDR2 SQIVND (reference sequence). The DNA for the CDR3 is TGTGCCAGTAAAGGGGGCCGGGGGACCTTGAGCACAGATACGCAGTATTTT. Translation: CASKGGRGTLSTDTQYF.

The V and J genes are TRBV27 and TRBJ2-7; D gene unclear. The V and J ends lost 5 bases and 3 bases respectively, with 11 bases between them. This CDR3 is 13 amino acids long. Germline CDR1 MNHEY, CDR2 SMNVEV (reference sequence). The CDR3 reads CASSVRGGYEQYV. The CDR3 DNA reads TGTGCCAGCAGTGTTCGAGGCGGCTACGAGCAGTACGTC.

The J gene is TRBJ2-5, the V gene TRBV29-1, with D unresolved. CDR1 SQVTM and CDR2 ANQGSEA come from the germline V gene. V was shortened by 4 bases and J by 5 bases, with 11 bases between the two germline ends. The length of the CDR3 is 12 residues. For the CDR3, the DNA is TGCAGCGTTGCCCCCGCCGGGGAGACCCAGTACTTC. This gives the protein CSVAPAGETQYF.

The CDR3 spells CASSPGGKERTDTQYF. CDR3 sequence (DNA): TGTGCCAGCAGCCCAGGGGGGAAGGAGCGCACAGATACGCAGTATTTT. The chain employs TRBV7-9 and TRBJ2-3; a weak D match, TRBD1 (7 bases). CDR3 length: 16 amino acids. Trimming took off 5 bases at V and 1 base at J, with 16 bases between the two ends. The germline V gene encodes CDR1 SEHNR and CDR2 FQNEAQ (reference sequence).

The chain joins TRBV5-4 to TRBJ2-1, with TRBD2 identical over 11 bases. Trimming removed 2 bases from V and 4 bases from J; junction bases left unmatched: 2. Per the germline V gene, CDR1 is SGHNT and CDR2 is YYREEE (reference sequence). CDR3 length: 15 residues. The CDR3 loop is CASSFTSGGYNEQFF. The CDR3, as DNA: TGTGCCAGCAGCTTTACTAGCGGGGGTTACAATGAGCAGTTCTTC. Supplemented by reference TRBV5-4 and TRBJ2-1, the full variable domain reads ETGVTQSPTHLIKTRGQQVTLRCSSQSGHNTVSWYQQALGQGPQFIFQYYREEENGRGNFPPRFSGLQFPNYSSELNVNALELDDSALYLCASSFTSGGYNEQFFGPGTRLTVL.

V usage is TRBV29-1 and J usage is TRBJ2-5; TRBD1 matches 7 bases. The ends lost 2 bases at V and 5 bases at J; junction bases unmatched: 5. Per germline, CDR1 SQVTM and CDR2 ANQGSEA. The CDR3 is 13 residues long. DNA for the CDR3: TGCAGCGTTGAACAGGGGGTAAGGGAGACCCAGTACTTC. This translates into CSVEQGVRETQYF.

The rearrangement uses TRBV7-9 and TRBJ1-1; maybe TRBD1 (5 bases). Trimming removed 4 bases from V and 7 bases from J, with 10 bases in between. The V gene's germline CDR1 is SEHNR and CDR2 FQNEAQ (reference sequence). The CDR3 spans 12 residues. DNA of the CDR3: TGTGCCAGCAGCTCAGACAGTATTGAAGCTTTCTTT. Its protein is CASSSDSIEAFF.

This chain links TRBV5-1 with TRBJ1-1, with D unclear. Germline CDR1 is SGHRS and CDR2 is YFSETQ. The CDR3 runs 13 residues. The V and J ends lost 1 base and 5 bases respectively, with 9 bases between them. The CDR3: CASSLNQRTEAFF. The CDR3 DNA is TGCGCCAGCAGCTTGAACCAGAGGACTGAAGCTTTCTTT.

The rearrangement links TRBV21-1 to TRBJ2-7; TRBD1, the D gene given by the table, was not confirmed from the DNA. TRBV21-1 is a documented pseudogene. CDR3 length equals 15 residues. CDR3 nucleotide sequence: TGTGCCAGCAGCAAAGGGGGACAGGGAAACTACGAGCAGTACTTC. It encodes CASSKGGQGNYEQYF.

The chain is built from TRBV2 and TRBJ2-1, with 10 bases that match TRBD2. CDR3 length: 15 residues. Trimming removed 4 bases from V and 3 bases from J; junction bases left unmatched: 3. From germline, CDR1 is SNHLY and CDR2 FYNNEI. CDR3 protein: CASSGLAGDYNEQFF. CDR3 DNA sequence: TGTGCCAGCAGTGGACTAGCGGGCGACTACAATGAGCAGTTCTTC.

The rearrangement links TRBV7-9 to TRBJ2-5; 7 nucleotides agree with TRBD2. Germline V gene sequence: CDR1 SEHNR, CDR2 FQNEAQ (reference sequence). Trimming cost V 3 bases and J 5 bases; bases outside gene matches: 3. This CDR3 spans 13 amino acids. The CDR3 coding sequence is TGTGCCAGCAGCTTCACAGCGGGGGAGACCCAGTACTTC. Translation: CASSFTAGETQYF.